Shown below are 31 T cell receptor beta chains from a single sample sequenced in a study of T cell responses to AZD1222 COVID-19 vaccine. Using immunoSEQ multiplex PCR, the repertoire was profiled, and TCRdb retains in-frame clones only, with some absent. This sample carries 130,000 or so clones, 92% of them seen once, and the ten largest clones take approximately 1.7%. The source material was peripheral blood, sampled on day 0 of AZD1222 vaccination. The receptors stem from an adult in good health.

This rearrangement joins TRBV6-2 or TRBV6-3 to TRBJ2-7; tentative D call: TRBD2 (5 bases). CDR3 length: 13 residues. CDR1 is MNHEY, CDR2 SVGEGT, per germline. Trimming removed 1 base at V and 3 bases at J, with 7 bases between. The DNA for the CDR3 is TGTGCCAGCAGTTACTATGCGGGCTACGAGCAGTACGTC. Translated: CASSYYAGYEQYV.

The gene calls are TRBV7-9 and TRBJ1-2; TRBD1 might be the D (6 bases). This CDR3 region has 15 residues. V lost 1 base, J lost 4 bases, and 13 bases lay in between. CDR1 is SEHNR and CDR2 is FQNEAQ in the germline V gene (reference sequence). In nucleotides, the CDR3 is TGTGCCAGCAGCTTAGAAGACAGGTGGTCCTATGGCTACACCTTC. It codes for CASSLEDRWSYGYTF.

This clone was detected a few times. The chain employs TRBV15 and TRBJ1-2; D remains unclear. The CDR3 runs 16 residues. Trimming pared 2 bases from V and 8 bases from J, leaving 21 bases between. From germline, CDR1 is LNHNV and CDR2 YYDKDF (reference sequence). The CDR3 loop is CATSRSFSIRMEGYTF. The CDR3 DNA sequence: TGTGCCACCAGCAGATCTTTTTCGATCCGAATGGAGGGCTACACCTTC.

The CDR3 region is CASSLSSGSSYEQYV. The CDR3 coding sequence is TGTGCCAGCAGTTTATCTAGCGGGAGTTCCTACGAGCAGTACGTC. The J gene is TRBJ2-7, the V gene TRBV27, with 9 bases identical to TRBD2. Unmatched junction bases numbered 1, after V lost 0 bases and J lost 1 base. This CDR3 contains 15 residues. Per the germline V gene, CDR1 is MNHEY and CDR2 is SMNVEV (reference sequence).

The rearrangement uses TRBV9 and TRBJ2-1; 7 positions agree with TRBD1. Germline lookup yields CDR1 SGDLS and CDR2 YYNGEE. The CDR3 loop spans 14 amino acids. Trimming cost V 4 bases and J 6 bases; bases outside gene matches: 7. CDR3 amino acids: CASSRRDSFNEQFF. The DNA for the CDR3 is TGTGCCAGCAGCCGCCGGGACAGTTTCAATGAGCAGTTCTTC.

The CDR3 reads CASSASWVQTTQYF. The CDR3 DNA sequence: TGTGCCAGCAGCGCTTCCTGGGTCCAGACGACCCAGTACTTC. The chain couples TRBV9 to TRBJ2-5, with D hard to call. The CDR3 sequence is 14 residues long. Germline V gene sequence: CDR1 SGDLS, CDR2 YYNGEE. Trimming stripped 3 bases from V and 7 bases from J, with 16 bases between.

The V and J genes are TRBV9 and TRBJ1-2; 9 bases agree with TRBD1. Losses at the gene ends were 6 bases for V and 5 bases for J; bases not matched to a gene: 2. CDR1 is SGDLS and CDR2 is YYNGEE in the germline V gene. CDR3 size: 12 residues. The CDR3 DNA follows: TGTGCCAGCACCGGGACAGGGTATGGCTACACCTTC. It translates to CASTGTGYGYTF. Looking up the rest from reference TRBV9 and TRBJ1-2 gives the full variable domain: DSGVTQTPKHLITATGQRVTLRCSPRSGDLSVYWYQQSLDQGLQFLIQYYNGEERAKGNILERFSAQQFPDLHSELNLSSLELGDSALYFCASTGTGYGYTFGSGTRLTVV.

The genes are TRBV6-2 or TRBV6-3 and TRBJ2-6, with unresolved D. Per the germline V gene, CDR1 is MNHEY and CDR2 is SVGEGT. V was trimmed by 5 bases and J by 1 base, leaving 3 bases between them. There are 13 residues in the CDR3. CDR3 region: CASSLSGANVLTF. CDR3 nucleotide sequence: TGTGCCAGCAGTCTGTCTGGGGCCAACGTCCTGACTTTC.

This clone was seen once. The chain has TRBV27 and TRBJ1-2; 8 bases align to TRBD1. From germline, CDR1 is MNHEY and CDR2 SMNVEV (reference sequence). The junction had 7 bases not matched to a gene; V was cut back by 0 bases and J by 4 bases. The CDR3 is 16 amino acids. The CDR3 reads CASSLSWGQDFYGYTF. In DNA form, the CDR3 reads TGTGCCAGCAGTTTATCGTGGGGACAGGACTTCTATGGCTACACCTTC.

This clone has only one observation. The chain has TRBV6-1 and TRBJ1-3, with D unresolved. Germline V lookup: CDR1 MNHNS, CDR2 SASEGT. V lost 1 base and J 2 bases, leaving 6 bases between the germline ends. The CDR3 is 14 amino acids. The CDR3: CASSEGQAGNTIYF. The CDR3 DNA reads TGTGCCAGCAGTGAAGGCCAGGCTGGAAACACCATATATTTT.

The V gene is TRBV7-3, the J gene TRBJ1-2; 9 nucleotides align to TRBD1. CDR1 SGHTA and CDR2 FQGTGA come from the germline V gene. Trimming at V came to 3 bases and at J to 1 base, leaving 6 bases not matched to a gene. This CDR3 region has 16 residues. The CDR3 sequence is CASSFGTGKFNYGYTF. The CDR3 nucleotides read TGTGCCAGCAGCTTCGGGACAGGGAAATTTAACTATGGCTACACCTTC.

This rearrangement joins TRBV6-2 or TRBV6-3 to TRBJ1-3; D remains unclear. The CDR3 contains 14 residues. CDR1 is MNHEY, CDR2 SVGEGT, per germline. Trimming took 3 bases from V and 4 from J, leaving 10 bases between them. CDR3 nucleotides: TGTGCCAGCAGTTATTCAATAACCGGAAACACCATATATTTT. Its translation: CASSYSITGNTIYF.

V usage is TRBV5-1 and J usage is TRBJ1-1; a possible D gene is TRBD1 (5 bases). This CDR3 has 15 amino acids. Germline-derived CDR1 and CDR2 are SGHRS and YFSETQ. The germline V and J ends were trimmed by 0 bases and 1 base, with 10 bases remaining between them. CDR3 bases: TGCGCCAGCAGCTTGGGGGGCAGTACGAACACTGAAGCTTTCTTT. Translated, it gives CASSLGGSTNTEAFF.

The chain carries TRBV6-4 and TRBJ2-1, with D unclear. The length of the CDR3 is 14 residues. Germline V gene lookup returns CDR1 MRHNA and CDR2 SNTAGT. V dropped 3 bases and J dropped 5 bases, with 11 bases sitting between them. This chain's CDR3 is CASSEGSPDNEQFF. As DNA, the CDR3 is TGTGCCAGCAGTGAGGGGTCTCCGGACAATGAGCAGTTCTTC.

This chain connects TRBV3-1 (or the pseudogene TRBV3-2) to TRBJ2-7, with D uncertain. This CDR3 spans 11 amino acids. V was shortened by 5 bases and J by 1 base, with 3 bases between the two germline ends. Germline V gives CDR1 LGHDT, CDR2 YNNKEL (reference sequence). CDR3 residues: CASSASYEQYF. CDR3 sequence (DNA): TGTGCCAGCAGCGCTTCCTACGAGCAGTACTTC.

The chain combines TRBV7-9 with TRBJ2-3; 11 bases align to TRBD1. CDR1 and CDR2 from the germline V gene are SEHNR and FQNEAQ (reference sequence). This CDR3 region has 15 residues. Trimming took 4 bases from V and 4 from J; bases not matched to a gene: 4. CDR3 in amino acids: CASSWTGGAADTQYF. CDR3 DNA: TGTGCCAGCAGCTGGACAGGGGGCGCCGCAGATACGCAGTATTTT.

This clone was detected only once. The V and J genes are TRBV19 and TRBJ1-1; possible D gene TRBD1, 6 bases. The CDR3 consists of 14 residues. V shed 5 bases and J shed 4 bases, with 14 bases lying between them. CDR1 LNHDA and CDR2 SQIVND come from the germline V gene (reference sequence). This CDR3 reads CASSREGTSTEAFF. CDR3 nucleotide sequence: TGTGCCAGTAGTCGGGAAGGGACAAGCACTGAAGCTTTCTTT. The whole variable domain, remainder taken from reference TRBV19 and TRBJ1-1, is DGGITQSPKYLFRKEGQNVTLSCEQNLNHDAMYWYRQDPGQGLRLIYYSQIVNDFQKGDIAEGYSVSREKKESFPLTVTSAQKNPTAFYLCASSREGTSTEAFFGQGTRLTVV.

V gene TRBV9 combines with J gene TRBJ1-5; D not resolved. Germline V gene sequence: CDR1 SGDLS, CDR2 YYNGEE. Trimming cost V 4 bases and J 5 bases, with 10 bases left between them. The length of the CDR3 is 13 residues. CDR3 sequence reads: CASSPRVDQPQHF. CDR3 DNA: TGTGCCAGCAGCCCCCGGGTGGATCAGCCCCAGCATTTT.

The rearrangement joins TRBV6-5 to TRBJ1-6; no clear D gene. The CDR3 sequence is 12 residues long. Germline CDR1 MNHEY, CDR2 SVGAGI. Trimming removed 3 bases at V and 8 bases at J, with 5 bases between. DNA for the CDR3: TGTGCCAGCAGTTATCAGGATTCACCCCTCCACTTT. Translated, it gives CASSYQDSPLHF.

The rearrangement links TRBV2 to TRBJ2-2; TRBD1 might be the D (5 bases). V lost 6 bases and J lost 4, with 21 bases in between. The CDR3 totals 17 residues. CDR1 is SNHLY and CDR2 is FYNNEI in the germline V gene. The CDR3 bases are TGTGCCAGCAGATCGGGCGACGGAAGTCAGGGCACCGGGGAGCTGTTTTTT. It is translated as CASRSGDGSQGTGELFF.

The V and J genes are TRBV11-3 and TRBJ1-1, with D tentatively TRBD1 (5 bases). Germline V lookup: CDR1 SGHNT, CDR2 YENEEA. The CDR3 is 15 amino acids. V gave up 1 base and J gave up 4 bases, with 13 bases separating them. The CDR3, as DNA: TGTGCCAGCAGCTTAGGCCAGGGAGGGGCCACTGAAGCTTTCTTT. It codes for CASSLGQGGATEAFF.

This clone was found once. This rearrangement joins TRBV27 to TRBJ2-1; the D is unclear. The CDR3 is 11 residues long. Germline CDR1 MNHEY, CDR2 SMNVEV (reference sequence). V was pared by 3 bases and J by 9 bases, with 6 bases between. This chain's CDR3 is CASSFGVEQFF. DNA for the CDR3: TGTGCCAGCAGTTTTGGGGTTGAGCAGTTCTTC.

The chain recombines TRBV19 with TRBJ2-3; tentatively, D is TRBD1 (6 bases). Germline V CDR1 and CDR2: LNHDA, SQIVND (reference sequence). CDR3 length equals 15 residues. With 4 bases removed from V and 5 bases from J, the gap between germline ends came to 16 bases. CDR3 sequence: CASSRTVGRVDTQYF. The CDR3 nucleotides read TGTGCCAGTAGTAGGACAGTAGGTCGGGTAGATACGCAGTATTTT.

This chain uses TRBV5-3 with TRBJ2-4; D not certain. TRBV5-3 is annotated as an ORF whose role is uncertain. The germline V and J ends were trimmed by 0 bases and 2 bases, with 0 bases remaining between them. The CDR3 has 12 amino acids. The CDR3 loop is CARSLAKNIQYF. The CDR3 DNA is TGTGCCAGAAGCTTGGCCAAAAACATTCAGTACTTC.

The CDR3 protein is CASRILGAQNYGYTF. Written as DNA, the CDR3 is TGTGCCAGCCGTATATTGGGGGCGCAAAACTATGGCTACACCTTC. The chain has TRBV6-5 and TRBJ1-2; TRBD1 is a possible D gene (6 bases). The CDR3 is made up of 15 amino acids. Germline V CDR1 and CDR2: MNHEY, SVGAGI. V was trimmed by 8 bases and J by 2 bases, leaving 18 bases between them.

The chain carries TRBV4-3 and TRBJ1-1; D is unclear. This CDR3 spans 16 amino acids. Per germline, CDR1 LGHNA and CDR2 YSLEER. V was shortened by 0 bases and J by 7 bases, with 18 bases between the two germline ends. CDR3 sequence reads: CASSQETGRLGREAFF. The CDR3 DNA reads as TGCGCCAGCAGCCAAGAGACCGGACGTCTTGGCCGTGAAGCTTTCTTT.

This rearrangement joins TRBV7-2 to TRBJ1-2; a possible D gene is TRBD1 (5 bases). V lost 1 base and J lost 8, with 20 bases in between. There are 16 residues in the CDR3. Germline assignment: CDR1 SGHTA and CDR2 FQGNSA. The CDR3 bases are TGTGCCAGCAGCTTAGGAGGGCAAGCCCGGAGGGGCGGCTACACCTTC. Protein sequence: CASSLGGQARRGGYTF.

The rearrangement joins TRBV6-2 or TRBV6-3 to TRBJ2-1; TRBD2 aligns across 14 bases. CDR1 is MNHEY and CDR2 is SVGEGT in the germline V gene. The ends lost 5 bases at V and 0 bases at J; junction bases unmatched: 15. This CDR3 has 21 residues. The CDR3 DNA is TGTGCCAGCAGTGGCTTGAGCTTGGGACTAGCGGGAGTAAGCTCCTACAATGAGCAGTTCTTC. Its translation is CASSGLSLGLAGVSSYNEQFF.

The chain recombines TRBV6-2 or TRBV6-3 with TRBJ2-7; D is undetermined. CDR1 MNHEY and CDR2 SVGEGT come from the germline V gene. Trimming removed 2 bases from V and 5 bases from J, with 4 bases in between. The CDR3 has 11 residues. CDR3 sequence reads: CASSYMDEQYV. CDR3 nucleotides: TGTGCCAGCAGTTACATGGACGAGCAGTACGTC.

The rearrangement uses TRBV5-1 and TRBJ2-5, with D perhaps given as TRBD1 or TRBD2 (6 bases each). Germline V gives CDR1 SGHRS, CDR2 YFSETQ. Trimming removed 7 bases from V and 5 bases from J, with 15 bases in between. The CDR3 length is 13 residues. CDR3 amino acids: CASRRGAGETQYF. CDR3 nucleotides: TGCGCCAGCCGTAGGGGGGCCGGCGAGACCCAGTACTTC.

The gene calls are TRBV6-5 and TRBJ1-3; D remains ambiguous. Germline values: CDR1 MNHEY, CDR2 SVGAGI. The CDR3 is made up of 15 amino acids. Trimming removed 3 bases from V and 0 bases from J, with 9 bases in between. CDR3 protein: CASSYGSLSGNTIYF. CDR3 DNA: TGTGCCAGCAGTTATGGTTCCCTCTCTGGAAACACCATATATTTT.